This T cell receptor (beta chain) was sequenced during a study of spatial heterogeneity in lung cancer. Whole-study results and caveats: Tumor mutation count correlated with how many alpha and beta TCRs expanded intratumorally.

This clonotype showed up many times. Its antigen is unidentified. TCRdb passed the 5' RACE reads through MiXCR, listing each CDR3 protein once. This table holds about 9,200 distinct CDR3 sequences, approximately 5% found once. Documented time point: sample taken at primary tumor resection. Tumor, nontumor lung or frozen PBMC supplied whole RNA that was sequenced unsorted. The germline V and J ends were trimmed by 6 bases and 9 bases, with 9 bases remaining between them. Germline values: CDR1 MNHEY, CDR2 SVGEGT. The CDR3 length is 11 residues. The TCR was taken from a female donor with early-stage non-small cell lung cancer. The sample consisted of lung tumor tissue, taken at surgery. J is TRBJ2-1 and V is TRBV6-2 or TRBV6-3; no definite D call. The chain's CDR3 is CASSPSSEQFF. CDR3 nucleotide sequence: TGTGCCAGCAGCCCCTCTTCTGAGCAGTTCTTC.